This TCR beta chain originates from a study of regulatory T cells in long-lasting Graves disease. Building the TCR beta libraries relied on iRepertoire HTBI primers, and CDR3 regions underwent Arm-PCR. From the multiplex PCR reads, TCRdb called clonotypes with MiXCR, one entry per CDR3 protein. The sample records 550,000 to 700,000 distinct CDR3 sequences, approximately 16% being singletons. In its sample, this clonotype was seen many times. Losses at the gene ends were 3 bases for V and 5 bases for J; bases not matched to a gene: 7. This CDR3 is built from 14 residues. Per the germline V gene, CDR1 is MNHEY and CDR2 is SMNVEV (reference sequence). The time point denotes: newly diagnosed GD, antithyroid drugs for less than 3 months. After RNA was extracted from PBMCs, the TCR library was made from it. The sample was also reused in another study, on T cells in Graves' hyperthyroidism and ophthalmopathy.

This receptor was identified in a man between 18 and 35 years old with Graves disease. The specimen was peripheral blood mononuclear cells (PBMCs), collected at new diagnosis, from a patient treated with antithyroid drugs. The chain has TRBV27 and TRBJ2-7; 7 bases fit TRBD2. CDR3 DNA sequence: TGTGCCAGCAGTTTTGGCGCTAGCGGTGACGAGCAGTACTTC. This encodes CASSFGASGDEQYF.